This TCR beta chain is from a study of T cell changes during pregnancy in multiple sclerosis. Profiling relied on immunoSEQ multiplex PCR, and the TCRdb table lists in-frame clones only, not all of them. The data show 65,000 to 80,000 clones, approximately 90% seen once. The specimen comprised peripheral blood, sampled in the third trimester of pregnancy. The TCR comes from a female donor with multiple sclerosis, enrolled in a pregnancy study.

Here the CDR3 DNA reads TGTGCCTGGAGTGAAGGGGCCCACACCGGGGAGCTGTTTTTT. It codes for CAWSEGAHTGELFF. V gene TRBV30 combines with J gene TRBJ2-2; perhaps TRBD1 as D (5 bases). The V gene's germline CDR1 is GTSNPN and CDR2 SVGIG (reference sequence). The CDR3 has 14 residues. V lost 1 base and J lost 3, with 9 bases in between.